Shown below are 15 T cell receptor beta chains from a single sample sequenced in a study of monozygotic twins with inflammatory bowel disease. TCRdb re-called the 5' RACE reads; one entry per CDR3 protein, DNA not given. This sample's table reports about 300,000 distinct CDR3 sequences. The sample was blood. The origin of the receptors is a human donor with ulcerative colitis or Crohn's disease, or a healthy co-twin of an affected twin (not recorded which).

The CDR3 spells CSARASSFAGELFF. The V call is TRBV20-1, the J call TRBJ2-2; the D call of TRBD2 rests on TCRdb alone, since no DNA is present to check it. The CDR3 length is 14 residues. CDR1 is DFQATT, CDR2 SNEGSKA, per germline (reference sequence).

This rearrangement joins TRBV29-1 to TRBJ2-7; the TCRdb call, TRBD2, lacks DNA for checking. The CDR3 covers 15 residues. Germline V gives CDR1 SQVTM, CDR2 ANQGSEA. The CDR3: CSVLPVAGGPYEQYF.

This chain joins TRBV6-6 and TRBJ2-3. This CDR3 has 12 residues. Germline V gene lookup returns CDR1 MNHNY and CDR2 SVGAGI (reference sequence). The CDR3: CASSYRSDTQYF.

CDR3 region: CASKGRAGVGYNGQFF. The chain joins TRBV6-2 or TRBV6-3 to TRBJ2-1; TCRdb indicates TRBD2, and absent DNA this call remains unverified. The CDR3 sequence is 16 residues long. Germline V lookup: CDR1 MNHEY, CDR2 SVGEGT.

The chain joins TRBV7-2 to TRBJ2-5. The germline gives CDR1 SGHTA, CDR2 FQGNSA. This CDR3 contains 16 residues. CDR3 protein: CASSLANSAGQETQYF.

Here the CDR3 reads CASKGALLEQFF. This chain connects TRBV12-3 or TRBV12-4 to TRBJ2-1; TCRdb returns TRBD2, unconfirmable since there is no DNA. CDR3 length: 12 residues.

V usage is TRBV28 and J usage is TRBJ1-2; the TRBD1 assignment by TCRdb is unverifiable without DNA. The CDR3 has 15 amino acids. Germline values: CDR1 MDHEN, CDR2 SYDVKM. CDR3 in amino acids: CASSLPGTGGEGYTF.

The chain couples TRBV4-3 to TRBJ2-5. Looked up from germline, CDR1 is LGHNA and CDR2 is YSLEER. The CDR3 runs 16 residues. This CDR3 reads CASSQEIGGFEETQYF.

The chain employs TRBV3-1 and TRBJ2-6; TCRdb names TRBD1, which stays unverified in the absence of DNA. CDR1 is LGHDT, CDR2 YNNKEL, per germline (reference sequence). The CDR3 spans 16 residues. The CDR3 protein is CASSYLGQSGANVLTF.

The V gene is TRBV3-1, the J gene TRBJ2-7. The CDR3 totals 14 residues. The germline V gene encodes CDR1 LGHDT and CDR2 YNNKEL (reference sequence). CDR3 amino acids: CASSQQLSPYEQYF.

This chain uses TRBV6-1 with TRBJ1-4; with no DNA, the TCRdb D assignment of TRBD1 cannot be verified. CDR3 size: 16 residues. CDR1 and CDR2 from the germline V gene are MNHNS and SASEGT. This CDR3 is CASSEGAGRRWEKLFF.

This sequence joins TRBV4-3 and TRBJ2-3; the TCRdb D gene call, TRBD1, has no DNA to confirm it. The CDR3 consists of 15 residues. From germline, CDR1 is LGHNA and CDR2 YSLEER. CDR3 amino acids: CASSQVVRGTDTQYF.

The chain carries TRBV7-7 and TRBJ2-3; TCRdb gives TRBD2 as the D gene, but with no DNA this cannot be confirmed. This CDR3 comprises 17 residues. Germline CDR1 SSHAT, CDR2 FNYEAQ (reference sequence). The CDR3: CASSSPPAGVVTDTQYF.

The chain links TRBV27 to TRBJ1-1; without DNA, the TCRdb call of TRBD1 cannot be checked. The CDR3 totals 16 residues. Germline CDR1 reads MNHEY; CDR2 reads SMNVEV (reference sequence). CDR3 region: CASSSNAWGRGTEAFF.

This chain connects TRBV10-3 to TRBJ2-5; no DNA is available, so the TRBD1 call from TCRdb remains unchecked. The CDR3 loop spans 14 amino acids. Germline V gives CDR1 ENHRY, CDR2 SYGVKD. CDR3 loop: CAISDRGRGETQYF.